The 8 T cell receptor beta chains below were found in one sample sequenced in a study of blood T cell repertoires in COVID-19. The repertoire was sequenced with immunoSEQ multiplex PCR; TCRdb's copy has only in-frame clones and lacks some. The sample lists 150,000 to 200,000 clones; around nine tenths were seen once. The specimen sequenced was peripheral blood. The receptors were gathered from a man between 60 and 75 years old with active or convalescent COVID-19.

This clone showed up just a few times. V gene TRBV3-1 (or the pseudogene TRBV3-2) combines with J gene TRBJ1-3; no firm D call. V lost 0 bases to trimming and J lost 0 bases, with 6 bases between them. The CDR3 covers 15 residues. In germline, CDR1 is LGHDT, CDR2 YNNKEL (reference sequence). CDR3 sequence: CASSQDTVSGNTIYF. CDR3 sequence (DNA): TGTGCCAGCAGCCAAGATACGGTCTCTGGAAACACCATATATTTT.

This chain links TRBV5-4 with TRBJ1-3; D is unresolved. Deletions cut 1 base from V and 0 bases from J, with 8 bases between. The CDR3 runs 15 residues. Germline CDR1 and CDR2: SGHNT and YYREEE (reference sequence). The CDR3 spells CASSLQDFSGNTIYF. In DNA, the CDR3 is TGTGCCAGCAGCTTGCAGGACTTCTCTGGAAACACCATATATTTT.

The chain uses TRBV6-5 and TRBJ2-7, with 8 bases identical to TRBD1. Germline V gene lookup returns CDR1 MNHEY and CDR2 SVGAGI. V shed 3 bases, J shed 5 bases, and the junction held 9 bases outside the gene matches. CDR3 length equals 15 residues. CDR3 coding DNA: TGTGCCAGCAGTTATTCGGACAGGGATGGGAACGAGCAGTACTTC. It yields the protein CASSYSDRDGNEQYF.

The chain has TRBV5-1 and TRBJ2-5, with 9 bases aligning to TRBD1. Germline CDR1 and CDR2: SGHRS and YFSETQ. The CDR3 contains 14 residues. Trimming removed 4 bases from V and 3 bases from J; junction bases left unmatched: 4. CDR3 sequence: CASSLDRGEETQYF. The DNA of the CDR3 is TGCGCCAGCAGCCTGGACAGGGGAGAAGAGACCCAGTACTTC.

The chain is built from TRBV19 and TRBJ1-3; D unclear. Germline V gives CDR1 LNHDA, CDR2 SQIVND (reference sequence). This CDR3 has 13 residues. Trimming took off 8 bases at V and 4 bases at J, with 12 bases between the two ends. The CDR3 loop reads CASQQSRGNTIYF. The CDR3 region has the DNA TGTGCCAGTCAACAATCGCGGGGAAACACCATATATTTT.

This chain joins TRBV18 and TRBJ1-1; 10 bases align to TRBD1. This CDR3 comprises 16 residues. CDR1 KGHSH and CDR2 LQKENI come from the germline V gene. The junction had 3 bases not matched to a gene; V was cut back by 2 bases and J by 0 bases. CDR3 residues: CASSPWDRGLNTEAFF. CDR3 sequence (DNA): TGTGCCAGCTCACCATGGGACAGGGGCCTGAACACTGAAGCTTTCTTT.

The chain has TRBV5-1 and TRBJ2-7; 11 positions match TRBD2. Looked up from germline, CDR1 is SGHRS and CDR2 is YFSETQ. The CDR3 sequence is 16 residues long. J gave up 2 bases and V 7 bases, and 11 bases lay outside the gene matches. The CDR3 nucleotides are TGCGCCAGCGGGCTAGCGGGAGGACGCTGGACCTACGAGCAGTACTTC. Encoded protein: CASGLAGGRWTYEQYF.

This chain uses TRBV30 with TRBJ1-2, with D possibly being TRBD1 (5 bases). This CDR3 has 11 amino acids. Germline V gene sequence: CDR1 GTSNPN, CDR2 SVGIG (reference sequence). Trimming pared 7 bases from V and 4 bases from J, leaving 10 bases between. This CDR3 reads CALDIFYGYTF. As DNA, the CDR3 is TGTGCCTTGGACATATTCTATGGCTACACCTTC.